In its sample, the clone carrying this T cell receptor (beta chain) was seen many times. The sample belongs to a study of regulatory T cells in long-lasting Graves disease. The time point is: persistent/refractory GD, antithyroid drugs over 5 years with positive TRAb. RNA isolated from PBMCs was used to make the TCR library. Graves' disease diagnoses used American Thyroid Association guidelines. Library construction for TCR beta used iRepertoire HTBI primers and Arm-PCR of CDR3 regions. TCRdb reprocessed the multiplex PCR reads with MiXCR, giving one entry per CDR3 protein. Here the sample spans 400,000 or so distinct CDR3 sequences, roughly a quarter being singletons. The sequence derives from a female donor with Graves disease. Sequencing used peripheral blood mononuclear cells (PBMCs), obtained when the disease was refractory, from a patient treated with antithyroid drugs.

CDR3 sequence: CASSPPLGLAGVSWRTQYF. For the CDR3, the DNA is TGTGCCAGCAGTCCCCCCCTCGGACTAGCGGGAGTGTCTTGGCGGACCCAGTACTTC. The V call is TRBV6-2 or TRBV6-3, the J call TRBJ2-5, with 13 bases identical to TRBD2. The CDR3 length is 19 residues. The germline V gene encodes CDR1 MNHEY and CDR2 SVGEGT. The V and J ends lost 5 bases and 7 bases, in that order; junction bases with no gene match: 19.